This T cell receptor (beta chain) was sequenced for a study of radiation and T cells in renal cell carcinoma. This clone was seen a few times. The antigen is unknown. The data were produced by immunoSEQ multiplex PCR, yet TCRdb's version contains in-frame clones alone and is incomplete. This sample yields some 100,000 clones, of which 82% are seen a single time; 5% to 7.5% belongs to the top ten. Study conclusions and caveats: From baseline, blood top tumor clonotypes peaked at 2 weeks post-radiation.

Time point indicated: baseline pretreatment blood. The treatment here: 15 Gy SBRT to primary tumor, nephrectomy 4 weeks later. Clear cell pathology was present in this patient's renal cell carcinoma. Sequences were derived from blood, sampled from a patient whose treatment included radiotherapy and nephrectomy. This TCR was sampled from a man aged 55 to 70 with renal cell carcinoma.

The CDR3 loop is CASSLRQGINEQFF. The CDR3 DNA reads TGTGCCAGCAGCTTGAGACAGGGGATTAATGAGCAGTTCTTC. The V and J genes are TRBV7-2 and TRBJ2-1; 8 bases align to TRBD1. The V gene end was trimmed by 3 bases and the J gene end by 7 bases; junction bases not matched to a gene: 5. The CDR3 has 14 residues. The V gene's germline CDR1 is SGHTA and CDR2 FQGNSA. The full variable domain, with the rest looked up from reference TRBV7-2 and TRBJ2-1, is GAGVSQSPSNKVTEKGKDVELRCDPISGHTALYWYRQSLGQGLEFLIYFQGNSAPDKSGLPSDRFSAERTGGSVSTLTIQRTQQEDSAVYLCASSLRQGINEQFFGPGTRLTVL.